The 17 T cell receptor beta chains reported below all come from one sample, sequenced in a study of T cell changes during pregnancy in multiple sclerosis. Measured with immunoSEQ multiplex PCR; TCRdb has only the in-frame clones, and not every one. The profile covers about 38,000 clones, with more than 90% appearing a single time and 12% taken by the ten largest. Here the sequenced sample was CD8+ T cells from peripheral blood mononuclear cells, taken after pregnancy. The receptors derive from a female donor with multiple sclerosis, enrolled in a pregnancy study.

V gene TRBV29-1 combines with J gene TRBJ2-7; 10 nucleotides agree with TRBD1. This CDR3 is 12 amino acids long. CDR1 and CDR2 from the germline V gene are SQVTM and ANQGSEA. Unmatched junction bases numbered 1, after V lost 4 bases and J lost 4 bases. CDR3 sequence: CSVGQGAYEQYF. CDR3 coding DNA: TGCAGCGTTGGACAGGGGGCGTACGAGCAGTACTTC.

The V call is TRBV9, the J call TRBJ2-3; D ambiguous. Germline V lookup: CDR1 SGDLS, CDR2 YYNGEE. V was cut by 0 bases and J by 2 bases, with 16 bases left in between. This CDR3 contains 17 residues. The CDR3 loop reads CASSVGSKPTYTDTQYF. In DNA form, the CDR3 reads TGTGCCAGCAGCGTAGGGAGTAAACCCACCTACACAGATACGCAGTATTTT.

This chain links TRBV10-3 with TRBJ1-1; perhaps TRBD1 as D (5 bases). CDR3 length: 13 amino acids. Germline assignment: CDR1 ENHRY and CDR2 SYGVKD. Trimming took off 2 bases at V and 1 base at J, with 5 bases between the two ends. CDR3 region: CAISETGNTEAFF. As DNA, the CDR3 is TGTGCCATCAGTGAGACAGGGAACACTGAAGCTTTCTTT.

The J gene is TRBJ2-2, the V gene TRBV19; maybe TRBD2 (6 bases). The CDR3 totals 16 residues. Trimming stripped 0 bases from V and 8 bases from J, with 16 bases between. Germline-derived CDR1 and CDR2 are LNHDA and SQIVND (reference sequence). The CDR3 sequence: CASSIEAGRHPGELFF. In DNA form, the CDR3 reads TGTGCCAGTAGTATAGAGGCGGGACGTCATCCGGGGGAGCTGTTTTTT.

The V call is TRBV28, the J call TRBJ2-7; 7 positions agree with TRBD2. Germline trimming cut 1 base from V and 3 bases from J; bases unmatched to any gene: 6. CDR3 length: 15 residues. Germline lookup yields CDR1 MDHEN and CDR2 SYDVKM. CDR3 nucleotide sequence: TGTGCCAGCAGTTTATATGCTAGCGGCCTCTACGAGCAGTACTTC. As protein: CASSLYASGLYEQYF.

V and J are TRBV5-1 and TRBJ2-2; D might be TRBD1 (6 bases). V gave up 4 bases and J gave up 5 bases, with 12 bases separating them. CDR1 is SGHRS, CDR2 YFSETQ, per germline. The CDR3 loop spans 14 amino acids. This chain's CDR3 is CASSLTRGTGELFF. The CDR3, as DNA: TGCGCCAGCAGCCTTACGAGGGGGACCGGGGAGCTGTTTTTT.

This clone was counted a single time. This chain joins TRBV13 and TRBJ2-7; a possible D gene is TRBD1 (6 bases). Germline V gene sequence: CDR1 PRHDT, CDR2 FYEKMQ (reference sequence). The length of the CDR3 is 16 residues. V lost 4 bases and J 0 bases, leaving 16 bases between the germline ends. The CDR3 nucleotides read TGTGCCAGCAGCTCCCAGGACAGTCCCTTCTCCTACGAGCAGTACTTC. As protein: CASSSQDSPFSYEQYF.

This clone was counted a few times. The rearrangement uses TRBV6-1 and TRBJ2-1; perhaps TRBD2 as D (6 bases). V shed 3 bases and J shed 0 bases, with 12 bases lying between them. CDR1 MNHNS and CDR2 SASEGT come from the germline V gene. This CDR3 is 16 amino acids long. The CDR3 nucleotides are TGTGCCAGCAGTGAGGGTGCGGGGAACTCCTACAATGAGCAGTTCTTC. Translated: CASSEGAGNSYNEQFF.

The CDR3 DNA reads TGTGCTAGCGGGGAGACTACAGAGCAGTTCTTC. This codes for CASGETTEQFF. The chain uses TRBV12-5 and TRBJ2-1; D might be TRBD2 (5 bases). Trimming left V 9 bases short and J 10 bases short, with 13 bases between. The CDR3 contains 11 residues. Germline loops: CDR1 LGHNT, CDR2 FRNRAP.

This clone showed up just a few times. V and J are TRBV5-1 and TRBJ1-1; TRBD1 matches 8 bases. The V and J ends lost 4 bases and 3 bases, in that order; junction bases with no gene match: 5. Germline CDR1 is SGHRS and CDR2 is YFSETQ. There are 14 residues in the CDR3. CDR3 nucleotide sequence: TGCGCCAGCAGCGTCGGACAGGGTTACACTGAAGCTTTCTTT. Translated: CASSVGQGYTEAFF.

This sequence joins TRBV7-9 and TRBJ2-3; TRBD2 aligns across 10 bases. Per germline, CDR1 SEHNR and CDR2 FQNEAQ (reference sequence). The CDR3 runs 15 residues. After removal of 2 bases from V and 1 base from J, the junction contained 0 bases not matched to a gene. The DNA of the CDR3 is TGTGCCAGCAGCTTACTAGCGGGGGGCACAGATACGCAGTATTTT. It is translated as CASSLLAGGTDTQYF. Full variable domain (remainder filled in from reference TRBV7-9 and TRBJ2-3): DTGVSQNPRHKITKRGQNVTFRCDPISEHNRLYWYRQTLGQGPEFLTYFQNEAQLEKSRLLSDRFSAERPKGSFSTLEIQRTEQGDSAMYLCASSLLAGGTDTQYFGPGTRLTVL.

CDR3 DNA sequence: TGTGCCAGCAGAGAACAGGGTAGCGGGGGCCAAGAGACCCAGTACTTC. This translates into CASREQGSGGQETQYF. The chain joins TRBV28 to TRBJ2-5, with 9 positions matching TRBD2. CDR1 MDHEN and CDR2 SYDVKM come from the germline V gene. After removal of 6 bases from V and 1 base from J, the junction contained 9 bases not matched to a gene. CDR3 length: 16 amino acids.

V gene TRBV5-1 combines with J gene TRBJ1-6, with D unclear. V lost 1 base to trimming and J lost 7 bases, with 6 bases between them. The length of the CDR3 is 13 residues. Germline CDR1 and CDR2: SGHRS and YFSETQ. In DNA form, the CDR3 reads TGCGCCAGCAGCTTGTCGGGGAATTCACCCCTCCACTTT. Encoded protein: CASSLSGNSPLHF.

This clone occurred once. This chain links TRBV6-1 with TRBJ1-5, with D uncertain. Germline-derived CDR1 and CDR2 are MNHNS and SASEGT. The CDR3 has 16 residues. V lost 2 bases, J lost 0 bases, and 11 bases lay in between. The CDR3 sequence: CASSEKVLSSNQPQHF. The CDR3 DNA sequence: TGTGCCAGCAGTGAAAAAGTTCTCAGTAGCAATCAGCCCCAGCATTTT.

The chain employs TRBV9 and TRBJ1-1, with D perhaps matching TRBD1 (6 bases). Trimming left V 3 bases short and J 5 bases short, with 20 bases between. Germline CDR1 and CDR2: SGDLS and YYNGEE. The CDR3 totals 16 residues. In DNA, the CDR3 is TGTGCCAGCAGCGACCCTACCAACCTAGGGGGAACTGAAGCTTTCTTT. Its protein is CASSDPTNLGGTEAFF.

The V and J genes are TRBV27 and TRBJ2-7, with 7 bases matching TRBD1. This CDR3 spans 15 amino acids. Germline V gene lookup returns CDR1 MNHEY and CDR2 SMNVEV (reference sequence). With V trimmed by 3 bases and J by 3 bases, 8 bases remained unmatched. CDR3 nucleotides: TGTGCCAGCAGTTTGGGAACAGGGGTGGTCTACGAGCAGTACTTC. As protein: CASSLGTGVVYEQYF.

The chain uses TRBV7-2 and TRBJ2-2; 11 bases are shared with TRBD1. This CDR3 contains 15 residues. The ends lost 5 bases at V and 6 bases at J; junction bases unmatched: 5. Germline V gene lookup returns CDR1 SGHTA and CDR2 FQGNSA. DNA for the CDR3: TGTGCCAGCAGCACCTGGGACAGGGGGGCCGGGGAGCTGTTTTTT. Protein sequence: CASSTWDRGAGELFF.